The clone carrying this TCR beta chain was seen at least ten times. Patients aged 18 to 65 had newly diagnosed hyperthyroidism of under 2 months' duration. On the basis of clinical symptoms, serum thyroxine and TRAb, thyroid ultrasound and orbital computed tomography, diagnoses were made. V gave up 1 base and J gave up 1 base, with 10 bases separating them. The germline CDR1 and CDR2 sequences are SGHVS and FQNEAQ. The CDR3 has 15 amino acids. Template material for amplifying TCR beta CDR3 regions consisted of RNA transcripts. HTBI primers were used for first-round RT-PCR of the TCR CDR3. TCRdb re-derived calls from the multiplex PCR reads in MiXCR, one entry per CDR3 protein. The data show about 420,000 distinct CDR3 sequences, 15% to 19% seen once. The data derive from a study of T cells in Graves' hyperthyroidism and ophthalmopathy.

Specimen: blood. The rearrangement links TRBV7-8 to TRBJ1-2, with D unclear. This TCR was sampled from a woman aged 18-35 years with Graves' hyperthyroidism. DNA of the CDR3: TGTGCCAGCAGCTTAGGCCTAGCCCGTAACTATGGCTACACCTTC. Residues: CASSLGLARNYGYTF.